The following is a T cell receptor beta chain sequence with its context. Its antigen is not identified. The data belong to a study of shared clonotypes between healthy human individuals. Background on the study: Three plates each covered CD4 naive and memory; CD8 naive two, CD8 memory one.

The CDR3 has 14 residues. The germline gives CDR1 SQVTM, CDR2 ANQGSEA. V lost 3 bases to trimming and J lost 7 bases, with 16 bases between them. Over several immunoSEQ plates, each subset's genomic DNA was distributed in even portions. Repertoires were generated with immunoSEQ multiplex PCR, while TCRdb's copy carries only in-frame clones and drops some. The data hold some 2,000,000 clones, with approximately 94% observed a single time. The naive CD8 fraction comprised CD45RO-negative cells positively selected for CCR7 and excluded terminally differentiated effector memory CD45RA+ cells. Whole-study results and caveats: Non-shared clonotypes had lower generation probabilities than clonotypes shared by all four sorted-subset donors. On the whole, naive subsets had larger estimated richness than memory subsets had.

Sequencing used naive CD8+ T cells sorted from blood. The clonotype comes from a man younger than 35 in good health. The genes are TRBV29-1 and TRBJ2-1; D possibly corresponds to TRBD1 (5 bases). The CDR3: CSVEGRLLDNEQFF. The CDR3 coding sequence is TGCAGCGTTGAGGGGCGTCTCCTCGATAATGAGCAGTTCTTC.